The text below deals with one T cell receptor (beta chain). Its antigen is not identified. The sample comes from a study of CD8+ T cells in alopecia areata. The authors sorted CD4+ and CD8+ T cells from PBMCs. Germline CDR1 is SEHNR and CDR2 is FQNEAQ (reference sequence). The ends were cut back, 5 bases at V and 0 bases at J, with 10 bases in the middle. The CDR3 runs 14 residues. Study observations and caveats: Besides other cells, scalp samples also yield sequences of resident alphabeta T cells from normal skin. Sharing of TCRs across patients appeared less clear than in mice, possibly for HLA-related reasons. An increase in clonality over normal scalp was evident in lesional scalp, especially alopecia totalis/universalis.

Isolated RNA was reverse transcribed into cDNA used as the sequencing template. Some clones are missing from TCRdb's copy, which holds only in-frame ones; the method was immunoSEQ multiplex PCR. The table shows more than 150,000 clones, with about 63% occurring only once. The chain has TRBV7-9 and TRBJ1-2; maybe TRBD1 (6 bases). The sample here was CD4+ T cells sorted from blood, taken at week 0. The origin of this receptor is a human donor with alopecia areata. CDR3 sequence (DNA): TGTGCCAGCAGCCTAACAGGGCCTAACTATGGCTACACCTTC. This codes for CASSLTGPNYGYTF.